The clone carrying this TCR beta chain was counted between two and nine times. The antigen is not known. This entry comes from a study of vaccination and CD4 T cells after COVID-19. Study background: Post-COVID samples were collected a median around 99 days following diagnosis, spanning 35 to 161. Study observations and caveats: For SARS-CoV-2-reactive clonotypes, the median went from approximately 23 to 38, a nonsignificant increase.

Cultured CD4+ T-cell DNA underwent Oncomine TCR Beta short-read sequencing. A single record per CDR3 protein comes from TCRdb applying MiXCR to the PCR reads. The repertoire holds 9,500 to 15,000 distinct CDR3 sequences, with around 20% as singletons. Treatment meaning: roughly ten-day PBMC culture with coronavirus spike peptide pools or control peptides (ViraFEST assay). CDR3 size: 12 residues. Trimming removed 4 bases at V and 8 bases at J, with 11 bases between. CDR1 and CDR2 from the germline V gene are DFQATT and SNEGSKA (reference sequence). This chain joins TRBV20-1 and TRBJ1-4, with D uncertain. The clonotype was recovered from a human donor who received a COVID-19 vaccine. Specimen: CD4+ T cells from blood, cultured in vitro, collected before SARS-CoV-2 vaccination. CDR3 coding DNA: TGCAGTGCTAACTTCCTGGGCGAAAAACTGTTTTTT. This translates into CSANFLGEKLFF.